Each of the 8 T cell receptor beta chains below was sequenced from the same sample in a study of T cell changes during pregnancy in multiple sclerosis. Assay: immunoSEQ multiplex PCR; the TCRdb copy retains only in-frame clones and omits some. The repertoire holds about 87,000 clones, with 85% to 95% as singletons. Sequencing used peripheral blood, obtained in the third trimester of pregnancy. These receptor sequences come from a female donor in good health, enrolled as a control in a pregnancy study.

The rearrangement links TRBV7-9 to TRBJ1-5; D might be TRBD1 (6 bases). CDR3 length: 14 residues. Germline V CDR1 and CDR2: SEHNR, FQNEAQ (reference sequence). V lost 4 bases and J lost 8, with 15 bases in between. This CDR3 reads CASSSTGTPEPQHF. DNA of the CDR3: TGTGCCAGCAGCTCCACAGGGACACCGGAGCCCCAGCATTTT. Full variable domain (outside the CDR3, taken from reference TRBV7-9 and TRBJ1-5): DTGVSQNPRHKITKRGQNVTFRCDPISEHNRLYWYRQTLGQGPEFLTYFQNEAQLEKSRLLSDRFSAERPKGSFSTLEIQRTEQGDSAMYLCASSSTGTPEPQHFGDGTRLSIL.

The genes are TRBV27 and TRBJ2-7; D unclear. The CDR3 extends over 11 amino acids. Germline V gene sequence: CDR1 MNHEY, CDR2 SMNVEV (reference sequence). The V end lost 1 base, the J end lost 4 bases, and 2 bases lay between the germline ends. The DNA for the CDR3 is TGTGCCAGCAGTTTATTATACGAGCAGTACTTC. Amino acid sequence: CASSLLYEQYF.

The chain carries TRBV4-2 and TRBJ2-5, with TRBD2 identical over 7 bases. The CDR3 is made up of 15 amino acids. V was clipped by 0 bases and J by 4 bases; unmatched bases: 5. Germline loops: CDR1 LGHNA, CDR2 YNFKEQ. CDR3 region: CASSQDHGGGETQYF. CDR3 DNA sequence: TGTGCCAGCAGCCAAGACCACGGCGGGGGAGAGACCCAGTACTTC.

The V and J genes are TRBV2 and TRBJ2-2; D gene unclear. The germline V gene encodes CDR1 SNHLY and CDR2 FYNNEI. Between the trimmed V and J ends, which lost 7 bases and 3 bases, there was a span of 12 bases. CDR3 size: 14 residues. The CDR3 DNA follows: TGTGCCAGCAAGTCCACTCTCTACACCGGGGAGCTGTTTTTT. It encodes CASKSTLYTGELFF.

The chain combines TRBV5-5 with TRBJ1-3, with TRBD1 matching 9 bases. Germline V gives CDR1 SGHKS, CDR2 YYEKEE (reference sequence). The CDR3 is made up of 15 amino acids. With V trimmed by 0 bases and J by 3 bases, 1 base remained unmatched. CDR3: CASSLDRGLGNTIYF. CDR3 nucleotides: TGTGCCAGCAGCTTGGACAGGGGGCTTGGAAACACCATATATTTT.

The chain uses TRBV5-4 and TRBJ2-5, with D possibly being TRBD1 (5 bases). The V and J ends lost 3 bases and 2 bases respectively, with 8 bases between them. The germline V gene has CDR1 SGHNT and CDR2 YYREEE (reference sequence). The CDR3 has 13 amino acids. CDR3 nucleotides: TGTGCCAGCAGCTCAACAGGTCAAGAGACCCAGTACTTC. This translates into CASSSTGQETQYF.

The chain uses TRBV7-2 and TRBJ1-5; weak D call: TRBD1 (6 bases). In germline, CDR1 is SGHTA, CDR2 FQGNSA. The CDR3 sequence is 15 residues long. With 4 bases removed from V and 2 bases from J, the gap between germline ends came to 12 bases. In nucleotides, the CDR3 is TGTGCCAGCAGCTCAGGTGGGGGCCGCAATCAGCCCCAGCATTTT. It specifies CASSSGGGRNQPQHF.

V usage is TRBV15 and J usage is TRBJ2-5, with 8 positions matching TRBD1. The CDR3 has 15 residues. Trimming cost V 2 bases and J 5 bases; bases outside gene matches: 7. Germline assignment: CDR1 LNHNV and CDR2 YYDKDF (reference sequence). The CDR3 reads CATSRQQGEEETQYF. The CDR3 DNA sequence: TGTGCCACCAGCAGACAACAGGGGGAAGAGGAGACCCAGTACTTC. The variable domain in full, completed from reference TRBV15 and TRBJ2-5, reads DAMVIQNPRYQVTQFGKPVTLSCSQTLNHNVMYWYQQKSSQAPKLLFHYYDKDFNNEADTPDNFQSRRPNTSFCFLDIRSPGLGDTAMYLCATSRQQGEEETQYFGPGTRLLVL.